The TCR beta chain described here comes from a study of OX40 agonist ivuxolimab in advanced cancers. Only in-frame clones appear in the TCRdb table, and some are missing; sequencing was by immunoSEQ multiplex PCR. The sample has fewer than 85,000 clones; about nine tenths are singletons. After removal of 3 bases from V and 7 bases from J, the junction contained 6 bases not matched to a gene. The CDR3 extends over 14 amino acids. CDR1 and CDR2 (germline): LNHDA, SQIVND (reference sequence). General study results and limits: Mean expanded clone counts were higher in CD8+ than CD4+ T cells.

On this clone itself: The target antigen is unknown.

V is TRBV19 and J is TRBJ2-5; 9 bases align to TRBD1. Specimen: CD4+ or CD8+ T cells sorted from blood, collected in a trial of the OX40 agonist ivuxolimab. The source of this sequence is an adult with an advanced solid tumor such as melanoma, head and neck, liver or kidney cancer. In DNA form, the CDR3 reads TGTGCCAGTAGTATGGGACAGGGCCCAGGGACCCAGTACTTC. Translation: CASSMGQGPGTQYF.